This note documents a single TCR beta chain sequence. The data originate from a study of blood T cell repertoires in COVID-19. Study-wide context: Cohort 3 recovery required two negative PCRs, clearance, or symptom resolution.

Study processing details: Reference gene primer amplification yielded estimated nucleated cell counts. The protocol was immunoSEQ multiplex PCR, while the TCRdb copy is restricted to in-frame clones and leaves out a portion. V, J and clone size are taken as reported in that table, and D and trimming were inferred from the DNA itself. In the table there are 200,000 to 250,000 clones, roughly 90% of which are singletons. Sequenced: PBMCs or T cells enriched from blood (not recorded which). This clonotype was sampled from a woman in her 50s in a cohort exposed to, infected with or recovered from COVID-19 (not recorded which).

CDR3 in amino acids: CASRPRGSGRYEQYF. CDR3 in DNA: TGTGCCAGCAGACCCCGGGGGAGCGGGCGTTACGAGCAGTACTTC. This rearrangement joins TRBV11-1 to TRBJ2-7; D possibly corresponds to TRBD2 (6 bases). V was cut by 6 bases and J by 4 bases, with 19 bases left in between. This CDR3 has 15 amino acids. CDR1 and CDR2 from the germline V gene are SGHAT and FQDESV (reference sequence).